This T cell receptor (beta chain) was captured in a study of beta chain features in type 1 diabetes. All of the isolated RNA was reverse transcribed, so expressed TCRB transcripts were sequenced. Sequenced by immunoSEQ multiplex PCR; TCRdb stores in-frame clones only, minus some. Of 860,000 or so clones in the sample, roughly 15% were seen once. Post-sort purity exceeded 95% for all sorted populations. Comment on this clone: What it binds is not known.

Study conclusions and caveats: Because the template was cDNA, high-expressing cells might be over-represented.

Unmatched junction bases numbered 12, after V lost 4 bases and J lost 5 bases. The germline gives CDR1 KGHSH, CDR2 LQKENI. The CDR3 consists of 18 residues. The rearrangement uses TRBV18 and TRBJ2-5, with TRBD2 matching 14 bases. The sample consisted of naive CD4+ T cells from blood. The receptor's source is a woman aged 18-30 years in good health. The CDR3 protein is CASSLRLAGGPTVETQYF. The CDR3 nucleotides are TGTGCCAGCTCACTACGACTAGCGGGAGGGCCTACGGTGGAGACCCAGTACTTC.